This passage covers 11 T cell receptor beta chains from one sample sequenced in a study of tissue T cells after allogeneic stem cell transplantation. Steroid-refractory graft-versus-host disease after allogeneic hematopoietic cell transplant qualified adults for prospective research-autopsy enrollment. Method: immunoSEQ multiplex PCR; TCRdb's copy keeps in-frame clones and lacks some. The data show 700 to 900 clones, approximately 46% seen once. Sequences were derived from kidney tissue, sampled at autopsy. The receptors derive from a female patient aged 40-70 years with steroid-refractory graft-versus-host disease after an allogeneic stem cell transplant. Some T cells may be graft donor cells.

This clone was recorded a few times. V and J are TRBV30 and TRBJ2-7, with D unclear. CDR3 length equals 12 residues. The germline V gene has CDR1 GTSNPN and CDR2 SVGIG (reference sequence). V lost 0 bases and J lost 6, with 9 bases in between. CDR3 DNA sequence: TGTGCCTGGAGTGTAACCGGGCTCGAGCAGTACTTC. Translating it yields CAWSVTGLEQYF.

The chain combines TRBV4-1 with TRBJ1-3, with D unclear. The CDR3 extends over 16 amino acids. Deletions cut 2 bases from V and 0 bases from J, with 11 bases between. Per the germline V gene, CDR1 is MGHRA and CDR2 is YSYEKL. CDR3 amino acids: CASSQPTTSSGNTIYF. The CDR3 DNA is TGCGCCAGCAGCCAACCGACAACGAGCTCTGGAAACACCATATATTTT.

The gene calls are TRBV12-5 and TRBJ2-7, with 11 bases identical to TRBD2. From germline, CDR1 is LGHNT and CDR2 FRNRAP. J gave up 6 bases and V 6 bases, and 7 bases lay outside the gene matches. The CDR3 is 14 amino acids. The CDR3 sequence: CASGLSGGASEQYF. CDR3 sequence (DNA): TGTGCTAGTGGACTTAGCGGGGGGGCCTCCGAGCAGTACTTC.

This clone was observed once. V gene TRBV29-1 combines with J gene TRBJ1-2; D call uncertain. This CDR3 spans 13 amino acids. From germline, CDR1 is SQVTM and CDR2 ANQGSEA. V lost 0 bases and J lost 2, with 7 bases in between. As DNA, the CDR3 is TGCAGCGTTGAAGATCTAGAGAACTATGGCTACACCTTC. It specifies CSVEDLENYGYTF.

The rearrangement uses TRBV30 and TRBJ2-1; TRBD2 aligns across 8 bases. The germline V gene encodes CDR1 GTSNPN and CDR2 SVGIG (reference sequence). Germline trimming cut 4 bases from V and 7 bases from J; bases unmatched to any gene: 0. This CDR3 is 11 amino acids long. DNA for the CDR3: TGTGCCTGGACTAGCGGGAATGAGCAGTTCTTC. It translates to CAWTSGNEQFF.

This clone is medium-sized within its sample. V usage is TRBV27 and J usage is TRBJ1-1; D may be TRBD1 (5 bases). From germline, CDR1 is MNHEY and CDR2 SMNVEV (reference sequence). V was clipped by 4 bases and J by 0 bases, with 9 bases between them. The CDR3 contains 14 residues. The DNA of the CDR3 is TGTGCCAGCAGTTACGGGACGTTGAACACTGAAGCTTTCTTT. Translating gives CASSYGTLNTEAFF.

This clone was found once. The chain recombines TRBV5-5 with TRBJ2-2, with D perhaps TRBD2 (5 bases). The length of the CDR3 is 14 residues. Between the trimmed V and J ends, which lost 2 bases and 5 bases, there was a span of 10 bases. In germline, CDR1 is SGHKS, CDR2 YYEKEE (reference sequence). CDR3 in DNA: TGTGCCAGCAGCTTTTGGACTGAAACCGGGGAGCTGTTTTTT. Translated: CASSFWTETGELFF.

This clone was counted between two and nine times. CDR3: CASSPQGVTGELFF. The CDR3 DNA follows: TGCGCCAGCAGCCCCCAGGGCGTGACCGGGGAGCTGTTTTTT. V gene TRBV5-1 combines with J gene TRBJ2-2; a possible D gene is TRBD1 (5 bases). V lost 4 bases and J 5 bases, leaving 12 bases between the germline ends. CDR1 is SGHRS, CDR2 YFSETQ, per germline. The CDR3 sequence is 14 residues long. Full variable domain (missing parts from reference TRBV5-1 and TRBJ2-2): KAGVTQTPRYLIKTRGQQVTLSCSPISGHRSVSWYQQTPGQGLQFLFEYFSETQRNKGNFPGRFSGRQFSNSRSEMNVSTLELGDSALYLCASSPQGVTGELFFGEGSRLTVL.

This clone was seen a few times. The chain recombines TRBV7-9 with TRBJ1-3, with D unclear. CDR3 length equals 15 residues. V lost 0 bases and J 3 bases, leaving 9 bases between the germline ends. Germline V gene sequence: CDR1 SEHNR, CDR2 FQNEAQ (reference sequence). CDR3 bases: TGTGCCAGCAGCTTAGCTGACATCCTTGGAAACACCATATATTTT. It translates to CASSLADILGNTIYF.

The chain uses TRBV5-3 and TRBJ1-6, with 8 bases that match TRBD1. TRBV5-3 carries the ORF label, with uncertain function. The CDR3 loop spans 14 amino acids. The V segment lost 4 bases and the J segment 10 bases; nucleotides outside the gene matches: 7. The CDR3 region is CARSVDRGGSPLHF. CDR3 coding DNA: TGTGCCAGAAGCGTTGACAGGGGCGGGTCACCCCTCCACTTT.

This clone is categorized as large. The rearrangement links TRBV6-5 to TRBJ2-5, with 8 nucleotides matching TRBD1. The CDR3 contains 14 residues. The germline V gene has CDR1 MNHEY and CDR2 SVGAGI. V lost 6 bases, J lost 4 bases, and 7 bases stayed unmatched. The CDR3 sequence: CASSKDRGLETQYF. CDR3 DNA: TGTGCCAGCAGCAAAGACAGGGGCCTAGAGACCCAGTACTTC.